Listed below are T cell receptor beta chains from one sample, sequenced in a study of blood T cell repertoires in COVID-19. TCRdb's table, derived via immunoSEQ multiplex PCR, lists solely in-frame clones and lacks some. The sample has 70,000 to 75,000 clones; 88% are singletons. The specimen sequenced was peripheral blood. The receptors shown here come from a human donor in a cohort sampled during active COVID-19. Both conserved end residues are part of each CDR3. Each record gives: CDR3 DNA, CDR3 protein, V gene, D gene, J gene, clone size. The D gene is left open where the match is weak. Where a row states a size, it is once, few, many or the class of an expanded clone; other rows omit it.

CDR3 DNA: TGTGCCAGCAGCCATTTTGTAAGGGGCGAGCAGTACTTC; CDR3 protein: CASSHFVRGEQYF; V gene: TRBV5-8; D gene: -; J gene: TRBJ2-7; clone size: -
CDR3 DNA: TGTGCCAGCAGCCCCAGCGACAGAGAGACCCAGTACTTC; CDR3 protein: CASSPSDRETQYF; V gene: TRBV7-9; D gene: -; J gene: TRBJ2-5; clone size: -
CDR3 DNA: TGTGCCAGCAGCCAACCCCGGGGGGACCACCCCGGGGAGCTGTTTTTT; CDR3 protein: CASSQPRGDHPGELFF; V gene: TRBV7-3; D gene: TRBD2; J gene: TRBJ2-2; clone size: -
CDR3 DNA: TGCAGCGTCCGACAGGGGGCAGGTGAAAAACTGTTTTTT; CDR3 protein: CSVRQGAGEKLFF; V gene: TRBV29-1; D gene: TRBD1; J gene: TRBJ1-4; clone size: -
CDR3 DNA: TGTGCCAGCAGTTTAGCAGGTGGGGCAAACACTGAAGCTTTCTTT; CDR3 protein: CASSLAGGANTEAFF; V gene: TRBV28; D gene: -; J gene: TRBJ1-1; clone size: few
CDR3 DNA: TGTGCCTGTGCGGGGGGGGTCTCAGATACGCAGTATTTT; CDR3 protein: CACAGGVSDTQYF; V gene: TRBV27; D gene: TRBD2; J gene: TRBJ2-3; clone size: -
CDR3 DNA: TGTGCCAGCAGCTTATCAACTAGCGGGGGGACGTACGAGCAGTACTTC; CDR3 protein: CASSLSTSGGTYEQYF; V gene: TRBV7-6; D gene: TRBD2; J gene: TRBJ2-7; clone size: -
CDR3 DNA: TGTGCCAGCAGCTTAAGACAGTCCTACGAGCAGTACTTC; CDR3 protein: CASSLRQSYEQYF; V gene: TRBV5-6; D gene: -; J gene: TRBJ2-7; clone size: once
CDR3 DNA: TGTGCCTGGAGTGCCGGAGAACGACACAATGAGCAGTTCTTC; CDR3 protein: CAWSAGERHNEQFF; V gene: TRBV30; D gene: -; J gene: TRBJ2-1; clone size: -
CDR3 DNA: TGTGCCAGCTCACCGGGGCGCGAGCAGTTCTTC; CDR3 protein: CASSPGREQFF; V gene: TRBV18; D gene: -; J gene: TRBJ2-1; clone size: -
CDR3 DNA: TGTGCCAGCAGCTTGGGACTAGCGGGGCCCTCCAGGGAGACCCAGTACTTC; CDR3 protein: CASSLGLAGPSRETQYF; V gene: TRBV5-6; D gene: TRBD2; J gene: TRBJ2-5; clone size: -
CDR3 DNA: TGTGCCAGCAGCCAAGATGGCAGGAATTCACCCCTCCACTTT; CDR3 protein: CASSQDGRNSPLHF; V gene: TRBV14; D gene: -; J gene: TRBJ1-6; clone size: -
CDR3 DNA: TGTGCCAGCACGCGGGGGAGCTCCTACGAGCAGTACTTC; CDR3 protein: CASTRGSSYEQYF; V gene: TRBV28; D gene: TRBD2; J gene: TRBJ2-7; clone size: -
CDR3 DNA: TGTGCCACCAGTGACCGCGGACAGGATCTGTCAGATACGCAGTATTTT; CDR3 protein: CATSDRGQDLSDTQYF; V gene: TRBV24-1; D gene: TRBD1; J gene: TRBJ2-3; clone size: -
CDR3 DNA: TGTGCCAGCAGCTTGGGTTCGGGAGAGACCCAGTACTTC; CDR3 protein: CASSLGSGETQYF; V gene: TRBV5-4; D gene: -; J gene: TRBJ2-5; clone size: -
CDR3 DNA: TGTGCCAGCAGTGAAGGGGGCAGGTCCTACAATGAGCAGTTCTTC; CDR3 protein: CASSEGGRSYNEQFF; V gene: TRBV27; D gene: TRBD1; J gene: TRBJ2-1; clone size: few
CDR3 DNA: TGTGCCAGCAGCCCGTTAGCCGGCCGAACTAATGAAAAACTGTTTTTT; CDR3 protein: CASSPLAGRTNEKLFF; V gene: TRBV7-9; D gene: -; J gene: TRBJ1-4; clone size: -
CDR3 DNA: TGTGCCAGCAGCTTAGACTCACGGGGTTCTTCGCACACCATATATTTT; CDR3 protein: CASSLDSRGSSHTIYF; V gene: TRBV7-9; D gene: -; J gene: TRBJ1-3; clone size: -
CDR3 DNA: TGTGCCAGTAGTTCCCACTCGCGGGAAATCACTGAAGCTTTCTTT; CDR3 protein: CASSSHSREITEAFF; V gene: TRBV19; D gene: -; J gene: TRBJ1-1; clone size: -
CDR3 DNA: TGCGCCAGCAGCTTGGATGGCAGCACAGATACGCAGTATTTT; CDR3 protein: CASSLDGSTDTQYF; V gene: TRBV5-1; D gene: -; J gene: TRBJ2-3; clone size: -
CDR3 DNA: TGTGCCAGCAGTGAAGGAGGGAGCAATCAGCCCCAGCATTTT; CDR3 protein: CASSEGGSNQPQHF; V gene: TRBV25-1; D gene: -; J gene: TRBJ1-5; clone size: few
CDR3 DNA: TGTGCCAGCAGCCGAGTTTGGGGACAGGGCTACGAGCAGTACTTC; CDR3 protein: CASSRVWGQGYEQYF; V gene: TRBV3-1/TRBV3-2; D gene: TRBD1; J gene: TRBJ2-7; clone size: -
CDR3 DNA: TGTGCCAGTAGTACCCTAGCGGGAAAGCATCGCGAGCAGTACTTC; CDR3 protein: CASSTLAGKHREQYF; V gene: TRBV19; D gene: TRBD2; J gene: TRBJ2-7; clone size: -
CDR3 DNA: TGTGCCAGCAGCCCCGAAGGGCGGGACTTGGACTCCTACGAGCAGTACTTC; CDR3 protein: CASSPEGRDLDSYEQYF; V gene: TRBV6-2/TRBV6-3; D gene: -; J gene: TRBJ2-7; clone size: once
CDR3 DNA: TGCAGCGTTGAAGATTACCCGACACGGAACACTGAAGCTTTCTTT; CDR3 protein: CSVEDYPTRNTEAFF; V gene: TRBV29-1; D gene: -; J gene: TRBJ1-1; clone size: -
CDR3 DNA: TGTGCCAGTAGCCCGGTGCTCCAAGAGACCCAGTACTTC; CDR3 protein: CASSPVLQETQYF; V gene: TRBV19; D gene: -; J gene: TRBJ2-5; clone size: once
CDR3 DNA: TGTGCCAGCAGCCACCGGAGTTTCCAAGAGACCCAGTACTTC; CDR3 protein: CASSHRSFQETQYF; V gene: TRBV27; D gene: -; J gene: TRBJ2-5; clone size: few
CDR3 DNA: TGTGCCAGCACGAGTACAGCGGAAACCTACGAGCAGTACTTC; CDR3 protein: CASTSTAETYEQYF; V gene: TRBV6-5; D gene: -; J gene: TRBJ2-7; clone size: -
CDR3 DNA: TGTGCCAGCAGTGTTACAGGGCTAGGGGATACTGAAGCTTTCTTT; CDR3 protein: CASSVTGLGDTEAFF; V gene: TRBV25-1; D gene: -; J gene: TRBJ1-1; clone size: -
CDR3 DNA: TGTGCCAGCAGTTACATAAGCGGGAGGGAGAATGAGCAGTTCTTC; CDR3 protein: CASSYISGRENEQFF; V gene: TRBV6-5; D gene: TRBD2; J gene: TRBJ2-1; clone size: -
CDR3 DNA: TGTGCCAGTAGTCAGACAGGGGGGCCCGGGGAGCTGTTTTTT; CDR3 protein: CASSQTGGPGELFF; V gene: TRBV19; D gene: TRBD1; J gene: TRBJ2-2; clone size: -
CDR3 DNA: TGTGCCAGCAGCGTAAGTGGAGAGGTTCTAGCGGGCGTTAATACGCAGTATTTT; CDR3 protein: CASSVSGEVLAGVNTQYF; V gene: TRBV9; D gene: TRBD2; J gene: TRBJ2-3; clone size: -
CDR3 DNA: TGTGCCAGCATTGTCCACTTGATAGGGGGCGTCGGCACCGGGGAGCTGTTTTTT; CDR3 protein: CASIVHLIGGVGTGELFF; V gene: TRBV5-6; D gene: TRBD1; J gene: TRBJ2-2; clone size: -
CDR3 DNA: TGTGCCAGCAGAGCTCCGGGACAGAACACTGAAGCTTTCTTT; CDR3 protein: CASRAPGQNTEAFF; V gene: TRBV6-4; D gene: -; J gene: TRBJ1-1; clone size: -
CDR3 DNA: TGTGCCAGCAGCTCGGACTTTAGGGCCACCAATGAGCAGTTCTTC; CDR3 protein: CASSSDFRATNEQFF; V gene: TRBV7-2; D gene: -; J gene: TRBJ2-1; clone size: once
CDR3 DNA: TGTGCCAGTAGCCCGGGACTAGCGAACCTTGGGGAGCAGTTCTTC; CDR3 protein: CASSPGLANLGEQFF; V gene: TRBV19; D gene: TRBD2; J gene: TRBJ2-1; clone size: once
CDR3 DNA: TGTGCCAGCAGCTTAGGACTAGCGCGAGAGACCCAGTACTTC; CDR3 protein: CASSLGLARETQYF; V gene: TRBV7-2; D gene: TRBD2; J gene: TRBJ2-5; clone size: -
CDR3 DNA: TGTGCCAGCAGCGTAGCTGGACAGGCAAATTCACCCCTCCACTTT; CDR3 protein: CASSVAGQANSPLHF; V gene: TRBV9; D gene: TRBD1; J gene: TRBJ1-6; clone size: -
CDR3 DNA: TGTGCCGAGAGAGGGACTAGCAGCTACAATGAGCAGTTCTTC; CDR3 protein: CAERGTSSYNEQFF; V gene: TRBV30; D gene: TRBD2; J gene: TRBJ2-1; clone size: -
CDR3 DNA: TGTGCCAGCAGGCCGCCGGGGGCGGGGGGGTATGAAAAACTGTTTTTT; CDR3 protein: CASRPPGAGGYEKLFF; V gene: TRBV27; D gene: -; J gene: TRBJ1-4; clone size: -
CDR3 DNA: TGTGCCAGCAGCTTCGGACTTTCTAGCACAGATACGCAGTATTTT; CDR3 protein: CASSFGLSSTDTQYF; V gene: TRBV5-4; D gene: -; J gene: TRBJ2-3; clone size: -
CDR3 DNA: TGTGCCAGCAGGGGACCGGTACGGGGCAGGGGGCTATCAGATACGCAGTATTTT; CDR3 protein: CASRGPVRGRGLSDTQYF; V gene: TRBV5-5; D gene: TRBD1; J gene: TRBJ2-3; clone size: -
CDR3 DNA: TGTGCCAGCAGTCCGACAGGGTTTTGGACTGAAGCTTTCTTT; CDR3 protein: CASSPTGFWTEAFF; V gene: TRBV27; D gene: TRBD1; J gene: TRBJ1-1; clone size: -
CDR3 DNA: TGTGCCAGCAGCAAACCCGGGACTAGCGGGGGGTTCGGTGGTGGTGAGCAGTTCTTC; CDR3 protein: CASSKPGTSGGFGGGEQFF; V gene: TRBV21-1; D gene: -; J gene: TRBJ2-1; clone size: -
CDR3 DNA: TGCAGTGCTAGTCCGACTAGCGGGATATTGTACGAGCAGTACTTC; CDR3 protein: CSASPTSGILYEQYF; V gene: TRBV20-1; D gene: TRBD2; J gene: TRBJ2-7; clone size: -
CDR3 DNA: TGCGCCGCTCAGCTACCTACCCGCGAAGGGGATCACGAGCAGTACTTC; CDR3 protein: CAAQLPTREGDHEQYF; V gene: TRBV5-1; D gene: -; J gene: TRBJ2-7; clone size: -
CDR3 DNA: TGTGCCAGCAGCTCAGGGCCCAATTCACCCCTCCACTTT; CDR3 protein: CASSSGPNSPLHF; V gene: TRBV5-6; D gene: -; J gene: TRBJ1-6; clone size: -
CDR3 DNA: TGTGCCAGCAGCCAAGATTACAGCGGGAGTCCAGATACGCAGTATTTT; CDR3 protein: CASSQDYSGSPDTQYF; V gene: TRBV3-1/TRBV3-2; D gene: TRBD2; J gene: TRBJ2-3; clone size: -
CDR3 DNA: TGTGCCAGCAGCAAAGGGCGCGGATATTATAGCACAGATACGCAGTATTTT; CDR3 protein: CASSKGRGYYSTDTQYF; V gene: TRBV21-1; D gene: -; J gene: TRBJ2-3; clone size: -
CDR3 DNA: TGCGCCAGCAGCTACGGACTAGCGGGAGACGAGCAGTACTTC; CDR3 protein: CASSYGLAGDEQYF; V gene: TRBV10-2; D gene: TRBD2; J gene: TRBJ2-7; clone size: -
CDR3 DNA: TGTGCCAGCTCACCACGTAAACAGGTATCGGCTAATGAAAAACTGTTTTTT; CDR3 protein: CASSPRKQVSANEKLFF; V gene: TRBV18; D gene: -; J gene: TRBJ1-4; clone size: -
CDR3 DNA: TGTGCCAGCAGCTCCGACAGGGTGAGCTCCTACGAGCAGTACTTC; CDR3 protein: CASSSDRVSSYEQYF; V gene: TRBV7-9; D gene: TRBD1; J gene: TRBJ2-7; clone size: few
CDR3 DNA: TGCGCCAGCAGCTTCGGGACTAGCGGGGGGGAGCTGTTTTTT; CDR3 protein: CASSFGTSGGELFF; V gene: TRBV5-1; D gene: TRBD2; J gene: TRBJ2-2; clone size: -
CDR3 DNA: TGCGCCAGCAGCCAAGATTTTCCTGGGGGGACCCCCTACGAGCAGTACTTC; CDR3 protein: CASSQDFPGGTPYEQYF; V gene: TRBV4-3; D gene: -; J gene: TRBJ2-7; clone size: -
CDR3 DNA: TGCGCCAGCAGCTTGGCGGGGGGACAGGGGATTAGTAGCTATGGCTACACCTTC; CDR3 protein: CASSLAGGQGISSYGYTF; V gene: TRBV5-1; D gene: TRBD1; J gene: TRBJ1-2; clone size: -
CDR3 DNA: TGTGCCAGCAGCTTAGGCGACAGCGAAGCTTTCTTT; CDR3 protein: CASSLGDSEAFF; V gene: TRBV11-2; D gene: -; J gene: TRBJ1-1; clone size: -
CDR3 DNA: TGTGCCAGCAGCTTGGGGACTAGCGGGAAACTTCCCTCGCACTACGAGCAGTACTTC; CDR3 protein: CASSLGTSGKLPSHYEQYF; V gene: TRBV5-4; D gene: TRBD2; J gene: TRBJ2-7; clone size: once